This note documents a single T cell receptor (beta chain) sequence. Its antigen is still unknown. TCRdb used MiXCR to reprocess the RT-PCR reads, holding one entry per CDR3 protein. The sample yields about 700,000 distinct CDR3 sequences, approximately 14% seen once. The data stem from a study of response to subunit inactivated influenza vaccine. Germline V gene lookup returns CDR1 SNHLY and CDR2 FYNNEI. The V gene lost 8 bases and the J gene lost 2 bases, with 13 bases spanning the gap. The CDR3 loop spans 13 amino acids. Study-wide results and caveats: A suggestion made by the authors is that each seasonal influenza vaccination recruits few new T cells.

The sequence came from a man aged 50-60 years who received an inactivated influenza vaccine. This chain links TRBV2 with TRBJ2-7; a weak D match, TRBD1 (5 bases). Sequencing was performed on PBMCs from blood, taken 14 days before vaccination. This chain's CDR3 is CASGRGLTYEQYF. The CDR3 DNA is TGTGCCAGCGGTAGGGGCCTGACCTACGAGCAGTACTTC.